Below, one TCR beta chain is given with its context. As yet, its antigen is unknown. The data were taken from a study of T cell repertoires in cytomegalovirus infection. Background on the study: Both a matching HLA type and CMV infection were indicated by public TCR beta signatures.

TCRdb processed the reads anew with MiXCR; each CDR3 protein has one entry. The sample carries approximately 340,000 distinct CDR3 sequences, 29% recorded once. V was pared by 4 bases and J by 2 bases, with 13 bases between. The CDR3 contains 15 residues. The germline gives CDR1 SEHNR, CDR2 FQNEAQ (reference sequence). The starting material was cultured PBMCs, obtained from culture after CMV antigen stimulation. The rearrangement links TRBV7-9 to TRBJ2-3, with D unclear. The receptor comes from a human donor in good health (CMV status not recorded). Some clones in this sample may be carry-over from other donors' samples. The CDR3 sequence: CASSYTWAITDTQYF. CDR3 in DNA: TGTGCCAGCAGCTATACTTGGGCTATCACAGATACGCAGTATTTT.